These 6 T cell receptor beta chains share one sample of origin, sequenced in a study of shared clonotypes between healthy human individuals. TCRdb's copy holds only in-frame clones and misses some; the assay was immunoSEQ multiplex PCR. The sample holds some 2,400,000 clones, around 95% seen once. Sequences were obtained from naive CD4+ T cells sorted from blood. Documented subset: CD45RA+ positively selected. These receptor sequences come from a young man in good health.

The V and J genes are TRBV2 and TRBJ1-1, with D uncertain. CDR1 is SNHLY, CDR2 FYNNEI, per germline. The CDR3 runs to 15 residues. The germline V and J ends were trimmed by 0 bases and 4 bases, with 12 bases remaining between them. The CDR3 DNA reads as TGTGCCAGCAGTGAAGCGAGGGCATTCGGCACTGAAGCTTTCTTT. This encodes CASSEARAFGTEAFF.

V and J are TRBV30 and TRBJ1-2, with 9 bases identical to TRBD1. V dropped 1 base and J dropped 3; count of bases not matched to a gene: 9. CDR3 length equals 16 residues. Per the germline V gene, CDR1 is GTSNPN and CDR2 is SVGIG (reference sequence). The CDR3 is CAWSAGQGGSYYGYTF. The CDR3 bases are TGTGCCTGGAGTGCGGGACAGGGAGGGTCCTACTATGGCTACACCTTC.

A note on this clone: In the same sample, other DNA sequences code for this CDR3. The CDR3 DNA sequence: TGTGCCAGCAGCTTAAGTTTTAACACCGGGGAGCTGTTTTTT. As protein: CASSLSFNTGELFF. This chain connects TRBV7-2 to TRBJ2-2; D call uncertain. V shed 2 bases and J shed 2 bases, with 6 bases lying between them. Germline assignment: CDR1 SGHTA and CDR2 FQGNSA. The CDR3 runs to 14 residues.

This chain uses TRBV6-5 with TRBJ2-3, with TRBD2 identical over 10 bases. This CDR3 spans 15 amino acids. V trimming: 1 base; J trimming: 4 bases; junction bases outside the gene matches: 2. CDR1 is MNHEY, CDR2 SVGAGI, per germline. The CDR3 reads CASSYFLAGADTQYF. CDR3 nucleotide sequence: TGTGCCAGCAGTTACTTCCTAGCGGGGGCAGATACGCAGTATTTT.

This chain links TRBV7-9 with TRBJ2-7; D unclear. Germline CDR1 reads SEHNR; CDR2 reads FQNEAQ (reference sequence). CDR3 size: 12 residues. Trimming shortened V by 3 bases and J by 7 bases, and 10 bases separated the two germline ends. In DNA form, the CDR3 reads TGTGCCAGCAGCTTGTTGGCATGGGAGCAGTACTTC. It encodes CASSLLAWEQYF. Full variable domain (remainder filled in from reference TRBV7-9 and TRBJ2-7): DTGVSQNPRHKITKRGQNVTFRCDPISEHNRLYWYRQTLGQGPEFLTYFQNEAQLEKSRLLSDRFSAERPKGSFSTLEIQRTEQGDSAMYLCASSLLAWEQYFGPGTRLTVT.

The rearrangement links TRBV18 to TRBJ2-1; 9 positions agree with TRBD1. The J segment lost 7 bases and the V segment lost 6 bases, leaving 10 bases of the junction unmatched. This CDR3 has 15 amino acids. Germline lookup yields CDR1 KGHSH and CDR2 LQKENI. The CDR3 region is CASSTSGQGKNEQFF. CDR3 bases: TGTGCCAGCTCGACATCCGGACAGGGGAAGAATGAGCAGTTCTTC.